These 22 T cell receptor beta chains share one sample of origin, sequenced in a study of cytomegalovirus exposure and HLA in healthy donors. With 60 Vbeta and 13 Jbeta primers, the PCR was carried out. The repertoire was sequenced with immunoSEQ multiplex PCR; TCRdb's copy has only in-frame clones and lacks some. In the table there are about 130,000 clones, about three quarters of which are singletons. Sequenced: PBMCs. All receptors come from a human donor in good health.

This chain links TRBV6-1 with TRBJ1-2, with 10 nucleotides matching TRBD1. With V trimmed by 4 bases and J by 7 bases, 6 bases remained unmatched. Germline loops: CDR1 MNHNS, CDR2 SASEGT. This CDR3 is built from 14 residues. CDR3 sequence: CASSALGQGSGYTF. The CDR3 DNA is TGTGCCAGCAGTGCATTGGGACAGGGGTCTGGCTACACCTTC.

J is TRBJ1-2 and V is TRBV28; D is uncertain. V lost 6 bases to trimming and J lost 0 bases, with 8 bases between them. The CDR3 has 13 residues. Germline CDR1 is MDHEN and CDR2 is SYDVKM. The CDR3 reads CASSLLANYGYTF. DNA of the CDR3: TGTGCCAGCAGCCTCCTCGCTAACTATGGCTACACCTTC.

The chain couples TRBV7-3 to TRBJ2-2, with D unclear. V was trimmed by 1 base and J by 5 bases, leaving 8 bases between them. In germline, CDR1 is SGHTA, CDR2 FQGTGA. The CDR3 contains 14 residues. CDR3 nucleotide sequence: TGTGCCAGCAGCTTAAGTGGGCCTACCGGGGAGCTGTTTTTT. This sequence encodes CASSLSGPTGELFF.

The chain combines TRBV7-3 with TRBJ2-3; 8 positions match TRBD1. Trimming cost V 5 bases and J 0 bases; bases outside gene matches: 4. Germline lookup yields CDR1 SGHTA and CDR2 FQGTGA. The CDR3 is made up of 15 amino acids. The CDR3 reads CASSHRGFSTDTQYF. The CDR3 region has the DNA TGTGCCAGCAGCCACAGGGGGTTTAGCACAGATACGCAGTATTTT. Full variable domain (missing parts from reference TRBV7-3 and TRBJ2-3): GAGVSQTPSNKVTEKGKYVELRCDPISGHTALYWYRQSLGQGPEFLIYFQGTGAADDSGLPNDRFFAVRPEGSVSTLKIQRTERGDSAVYLCASSHRGFSTDTQYFGPGTRLTVL.

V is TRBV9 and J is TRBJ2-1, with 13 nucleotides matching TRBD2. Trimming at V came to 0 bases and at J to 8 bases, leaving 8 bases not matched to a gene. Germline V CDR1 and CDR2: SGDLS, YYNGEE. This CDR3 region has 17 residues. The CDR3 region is CASSVVRLAGGNDEQFF. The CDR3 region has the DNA TGTGCCAGCAGCGTAGTGAGACTAGCGGGAGGAAACGATGAGCAGTTCTTC.

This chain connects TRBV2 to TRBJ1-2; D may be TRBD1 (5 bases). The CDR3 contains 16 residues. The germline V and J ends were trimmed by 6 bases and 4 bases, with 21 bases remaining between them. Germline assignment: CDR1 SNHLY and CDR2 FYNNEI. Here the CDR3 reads CASSQTGGAMRYGYTF. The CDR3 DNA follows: TGTGCCAGCAGCCAAACAGGTGGAGCTATGCGCTATGGCTACACCTTC.

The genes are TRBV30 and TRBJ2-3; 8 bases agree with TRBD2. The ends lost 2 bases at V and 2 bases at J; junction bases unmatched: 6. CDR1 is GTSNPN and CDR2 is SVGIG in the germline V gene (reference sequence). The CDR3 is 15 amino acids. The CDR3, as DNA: TGTGCCTGGAGTCCCACTAGCGGCCACACAGATACGCAGTATTTT. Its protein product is CAWSPTSGHTDTQYF. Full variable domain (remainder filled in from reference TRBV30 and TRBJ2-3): SQTIHQWPATLVQPVGSPLSLECTVEGTSNPNLYWYRQAAGRGLQLLFYSVGIGQISSEVPQNLSASRPQDRQFILSSKKLLLSDSGFYLCAWSPTSGHTDTQYFGPGTRLTVL.

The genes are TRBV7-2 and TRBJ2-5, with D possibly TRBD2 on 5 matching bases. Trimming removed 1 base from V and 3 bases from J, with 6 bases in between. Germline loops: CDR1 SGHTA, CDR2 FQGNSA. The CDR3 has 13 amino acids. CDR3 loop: CASSLGGKETQYF. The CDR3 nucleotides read TGTGCCAGCAGCTTAGGAGGGAAAGAGACCCAGTACTTC.

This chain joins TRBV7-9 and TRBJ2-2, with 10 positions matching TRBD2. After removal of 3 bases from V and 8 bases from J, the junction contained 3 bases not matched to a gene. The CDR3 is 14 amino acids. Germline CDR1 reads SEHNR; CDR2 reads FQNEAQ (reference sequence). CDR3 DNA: TGTGCCAGCAGCTTGGGACTAGCGCCGGGGGAGCTGTTTTTT. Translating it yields CASSLGLAPGELFF.

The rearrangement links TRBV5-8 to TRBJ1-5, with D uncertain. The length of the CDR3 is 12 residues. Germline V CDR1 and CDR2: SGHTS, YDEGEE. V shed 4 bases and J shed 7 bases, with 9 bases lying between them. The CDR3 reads CASSPRRQPQHF. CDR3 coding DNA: TGTGCCAGCAGCCCTAGGAGACAGCCCCAGCATTTT.

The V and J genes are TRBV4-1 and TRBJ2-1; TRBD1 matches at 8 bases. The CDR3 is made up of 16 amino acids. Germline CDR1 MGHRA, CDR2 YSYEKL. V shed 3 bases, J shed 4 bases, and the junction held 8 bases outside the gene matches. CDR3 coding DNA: TGCGCCAGCAGCCAGACCGGGACAGGCCAATACAATGAGCAGTTCTTC. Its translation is CASSQTGTGQYNEQFF.

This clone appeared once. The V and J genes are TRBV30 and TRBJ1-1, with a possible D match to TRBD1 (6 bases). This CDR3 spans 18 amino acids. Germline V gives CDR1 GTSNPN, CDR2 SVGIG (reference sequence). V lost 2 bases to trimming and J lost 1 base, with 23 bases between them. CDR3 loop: CAWSLNANRVSRNTEAFF. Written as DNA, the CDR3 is TGTGCCTGGAGTTTGAACGCCAACAGGGTGTCACGGAACACTGAAGCTTTCTTT.

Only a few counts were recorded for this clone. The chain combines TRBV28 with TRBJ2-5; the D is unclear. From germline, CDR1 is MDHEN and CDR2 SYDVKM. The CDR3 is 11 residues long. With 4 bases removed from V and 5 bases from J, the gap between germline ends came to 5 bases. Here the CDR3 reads CASSSMETQYF. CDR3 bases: TGTGCCAGCAGTTCAATGGAGACCCAGTACTTC.

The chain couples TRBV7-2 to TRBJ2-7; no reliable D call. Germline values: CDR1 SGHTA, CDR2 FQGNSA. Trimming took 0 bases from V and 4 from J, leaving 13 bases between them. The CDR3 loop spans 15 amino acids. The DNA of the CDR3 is TGTGCCAGCAGCTTAGCGGCGGCTAGTCCGTACGAGCAGTACTTC. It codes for CASSLAAASPYEQYF.

The CDR3 loop is CASSERRGQGNYGYTF. For the CDR3, the DNA is TGTGCCAGCAGTGAAAGGCGGGGGCAGGGGAACTATGGCTACACCTTC. The chain is built from TRBV6-1 and TRBJ1-2, with a possible D match to TRBD1 (6 bases). V was clipped by 2 bases and J by 2 bases, with 15 bases between them. The CDR3 spans 16 residues. Germline V gives CDR1 MNHNS, CDR2 SASEGT.

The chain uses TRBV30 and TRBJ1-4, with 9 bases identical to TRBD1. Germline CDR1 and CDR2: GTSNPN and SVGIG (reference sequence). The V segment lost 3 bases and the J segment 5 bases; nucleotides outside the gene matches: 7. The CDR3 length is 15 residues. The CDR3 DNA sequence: TGTGCCTGGAGCGTTGCCGGGACAGGGAATGAAAAACTGTTTTTT. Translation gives CAWSVAGTGNEKLFF.

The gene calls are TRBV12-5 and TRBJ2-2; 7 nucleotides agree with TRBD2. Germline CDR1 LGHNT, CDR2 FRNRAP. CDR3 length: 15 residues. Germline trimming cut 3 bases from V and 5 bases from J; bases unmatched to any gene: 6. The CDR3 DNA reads TGTGCTAGTGGTTTATCTAGCGGAGTAACCGGGGAGCTGTTTTTT. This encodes CASGLSSGVTGELFF.

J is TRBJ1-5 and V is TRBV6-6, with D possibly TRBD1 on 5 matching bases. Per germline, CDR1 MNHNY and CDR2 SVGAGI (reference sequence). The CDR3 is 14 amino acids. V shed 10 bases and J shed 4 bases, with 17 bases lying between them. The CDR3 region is CATQAGEGNQPQHF. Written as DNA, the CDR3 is TGTGCCACCCAGGCCGGGGAGGGGAATCAGCCCCAGCATTTT.

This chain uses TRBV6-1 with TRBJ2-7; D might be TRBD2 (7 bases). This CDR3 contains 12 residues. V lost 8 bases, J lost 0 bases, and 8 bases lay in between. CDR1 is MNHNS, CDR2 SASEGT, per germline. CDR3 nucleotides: TGTGCCAGCGGGGGGGCCTCCTACGAGCAGTACTTC. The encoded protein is CASGGASYEQYF.

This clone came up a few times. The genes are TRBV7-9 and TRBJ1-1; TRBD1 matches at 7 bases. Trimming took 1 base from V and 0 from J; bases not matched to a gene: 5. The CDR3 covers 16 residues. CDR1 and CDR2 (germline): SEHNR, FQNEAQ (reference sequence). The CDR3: CASSLGSGTVNTEAFF. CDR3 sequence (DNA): TGTGCCAGCAGCTTAGGATCCGGGACAGTGAACACTGAAGCTTTCTTT.

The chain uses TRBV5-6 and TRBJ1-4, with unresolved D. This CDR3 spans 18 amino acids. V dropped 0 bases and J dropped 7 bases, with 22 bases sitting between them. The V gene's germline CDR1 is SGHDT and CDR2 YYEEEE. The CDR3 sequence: CASSLEQTRPPRAEKLFF. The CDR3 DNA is TGTGCCAGCAGCTTGGAGCAGACAAGGCCCCCGCGGGCTGAAAAACTGTTTTTT.

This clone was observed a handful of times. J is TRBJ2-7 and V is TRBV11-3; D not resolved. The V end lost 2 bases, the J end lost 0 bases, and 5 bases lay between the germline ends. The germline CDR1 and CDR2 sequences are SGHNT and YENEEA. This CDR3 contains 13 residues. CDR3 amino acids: CASSLQDSYEQYF. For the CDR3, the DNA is TGTGCCAGCAGCTTACAGGACTCCTACGAGCAGTACTTC.